A single sample gave rise to the 31 T cell receptor beta chains below, sequenced in a study of blood T cell repertoires in COVID-19. Method: immunoSEQ multiplex PCR; TCRdb's copy keeps in-frame clones and lacks some. This table holds roughly 100,000 clones, under 90% found once. The material sequenced was peripheral blood. The receptor set was obtained from a human donor in a cohort sampled during active or convalescent COVID-19.

This chain connects TRBV5-6 to TRBJ2-7; D unresolved. The CDR3 length is 14 residues. Per the germline V gene, CDR1 is SGHDT and CDR2 is YYEEEE. Trimming cost V 1 base and J 4 bases, with 12 bases left between them. CDR3 DNA: TGTGCCAGCAGCTTGCGAGCAGGTTTTTACGAGCAGTACTTC. Translated, it gives CASSLRAGFYEQYF.

This rearrangement joins TRBV18 to TRBJ2-4; 8 bases agree with TRBD1. The CDR3 is 14 residues long. The V segment lost 5 bases and the J segment 3 bases; nucleotides outside the gene matches: 3. Germline V gives CDR1 KGHSH, CDR2 LQKENI. CDR3 loop: CASSVDRVKNIQYF. For the CDR3, the DNA is TGTGCCAGCTCAGTGGACAGGGTCAAAAACATTCAGTACTTC.

This clone showed up just a few times. This chain joins TRBV28 and TRBJ1-2, with a weak D call TRBD1 (5 bases). CDR3 length: 13 amino acids. With 6 bases removed from V and 6 bases from J, the gap between germline ends came to 14 bases. Germline assignment: CDR1 MDHEN and CDR2 SYDVKM. CDR3 nucleotide sequence: TGTGCCAGCAGCTTGGACACGAAGAATGGCTACACCTTC. This translates into CASSLDTKNGYTF.

This clone was counted a few times. This rearrangement joins TRBV7-3 to TRBJ1-2, with D uncertain. This CDR3 has 13 amino acids. The germline CDR1 and CDR2 sequences are SGHTA and FQGTGA. V was cut by 1 base and J by 8 bases, with 11 bases left in between. The CDR3 reads CASSLNLREGYTF. As DNA, the CDR3 is TGTGCCAGCAGCTTAAACCTACGGGAAGGCTACACCTTC.

V is TRBV19 and J is TRBJ2-4; 7 nucleotides line up with TRBD1. Per the germline V gene, CDR1 is LNHDA and CDR2 is SQIVND (reference sequence). This CDR3 is built from 20 residues. J gave up 0 bases and V 5 bases, and 19 bases lay outside the gene matches. The CDR3, as DNA: TGTGCCAGTAGTTCACCCCCGGGACAGAGAAAACCTCTAGCCAAAAACATTCAGTACTTC. It translates to CASSSPPGQRKPLAKNIQYF.

This CDR3 is CASSLGSTGRDGYTF. The CDR3 coding sequence is TGTGCCAGCAGCTTAGGCTCTACAGGCAGGGATGGCTACACCTTC. The V gene is TRBV11-2, the J gene TRBJ1-2; possible D gene TRBD1, 5 bases. Trimming removed 1 base from V and 6 bases from J, with 15 bases in between. Germline values: CDR1 SGHAT, CDR2 FQNNGV. The CDR3 covers 15 residues.

The chain is built from TRBV10-3 and TRBJ2-3, with D tentatively TRBD2 (6 bases). Germline V gives CDR1 ENHRY, CDR2 SYGVKD. V shed 0 bases and J shed 4 bases, with 11 bases lying between them. This CDR3 is built from 15 residues. CDR3 sequence: CAISESSGGADTQYF. The CDR3 coding sequence is TGTGCCATCAGTGAGTCAAGTGGCGGGGCAGATACGCAGTATTTT.

J is TRBJ1-1 and V is TRBV2; 9 positions agree with TRBD1. Trimming at V came to 4 bases and at J to 8 bases, leaving 8 bases not matched to a gene. The length of the CDR3 is 14 residues. Looked up from germline, CDR1 is SNHLY and CDR2 is FYNNEI. The CDR3 protein is CASSVRDRVREAFF. CDR3 bases: TGTGCCAGCAGTGTAAGGGACAGGGTGCGAGAAGCTTTCTTT.

V gene TRBV18 combines with J gene TRBJ1-1, with D uncertain. The CDR3 spans 14 residues. V lost 6 bases and J lost 1, with 12 bases in between. Germline V gene data show CDR1 as KGHSH and CDR2 as LQKENI. Written as DNA, the CDR3 is TGTGCCAGCTCGGCGGACGGGAGGAACACTGAAGCTTTCTTT. This gives the protein CASSADGRNTEAFF.

V is TRBV7-3 and J is TRBJ2-2; 8 nucleotides agree with TRBD1. The CDR3 spans 16 residues. Trimming cost V 2 bases and J 1 base; bases outside gene matches: 3. Germline lookup yields CDR1 SGHTA and CDR2 FQGTGA. The CDR3 loop is CASSLLGQGNTGELFF. CDR3 DNA: TGTGCCAGCAGCTTATTAGGACAGGGGAACACCGGGGAGCTGTTTTTT.

The chain joins TRBV28 to TRBJ2-5; D may be TRBD1 (5 bases). Germline lookup yields CDR1 MDHEN and CDR2 SYDVKM. This CDR3 spans 13 amino acids. The V and J ends lost 6 bases and 1 base respectively, with 9 bases between them. CDR3 protein: CASRKTAQETQYF. The CDR3, as DNA: TGTGCCAGCAGGAAGACAGCCCAAGAGACCCAGTACTTC.

The rearrangement uses TRBV5-4 and TRBJ2-2, with TRBD2 identical over 8 bases. The V segment lost 4 bases and the J segment 4 bases; nucleotides outside the gene matches: 9. The CDR3 is 16 amino acids. Germline CDR1 is SGHNT and CDR2 is YYREEE (reference sequence). The CDR3, as DNA: TGTGCCAGCAGCCCCCGATCGGGGGGGAGCACCGGGGAGCTGTTTTTT. Translating it yields CASSPRSGGSTGELFF.

CDR3 in DNA: TGTGCCAGCAGACGCGACAGAAACACCATATATTTT. Protein sequence: CASRRDRNTIYF. The chain joins TRBV6-6 to TRBJ1-3; D call uncertain. Per germline, CDR1 MNHNY and CDR2 SVGAGI (reference sequence). V was trimmed by 6 bases and J by 5 bases, leaving 8 bases between them. CDR3 length: 12 amino acids.

The rearrangement links TRBV6-1 to TRBJ1-3, with D possibly matching TRBD1 (5 bases). The V and J ends lost 2 bases and 3 bases respectively, with 11 bases between them. Germline lookup yields CDR1 MNHNS and CDR2 SASEGT. The CDR3 sequence is 15 residues long. The CDR3 DNA reads TGTGCCAGCAGTGAACAGGGAACTCATGGAAACACCATATATTTT. As protein: CASSEQGTHGNTIYF.

The chain combines TRBV23-1 with TRBJ1-5; 11 bases align to TRBD1. TRBV23-1 is an ORF for which the function is uncertain. V trimming: 2 bases; J trimming: 7 bases; junction bases outside the gene matches: 1. The CDR3 sequence is 14 residues long. The CDR3 protein is CASSQGQGAQPQHF. CDR3 sequence (DNA): TGCGCCAGCAGTCAAGGACAGGGGGCCCAGCCCCAGCATTTT.

As for this clone: The same CDR3 also results from other DNA sequences found in this sample. This chain connects TRBV9 to TRBJ2-3, with D possibly matching TRBD1 (6 bases). Trimming removed 0 bases from V and 3 bases from J, with 11 bases in between. This CDR3 is 15 amino acids long. In germline, CDR1 is SGDLS, CDR2 YYNGEE. This CDR3 is CASSVAGRGTDTQYF. In DNA form, the CDR3 reads TGTGCCAGCAGCGTAGCAGGCAGGGGAACAGATACGCAGTATTTT.

The V and J genes are TRBV7-9 and TRBJ2-5; 8 bases are shared with TRBD2. Trimming took 3 bases from V and 5 from J; bases not matched to a gene: 11. This CDR3 spans 16 amino acids. CDR1 is SEHNR, CDR2 FQNEAQ, per germline (reference sequence). This chain's CDR3 is CASSFGAGGVSETQYF. Written as DNA, the CDR3 is TGTGCCAGCAGCTTCGGGGCGGGGGGCGTATCTGAGACCCAGTACTTC.

The chain has TRBV9 and TRBJ2-7, with 8 bases identical to TRBD2. This CDR3 has 15 residues. Germline V CDR1 and CDR2: SGDLS, YYNGEE. V was pared by 4 bases and J by 0 bases, with 6 bases of the junction left unmatched. The CDR3 sequence is CASSRGGIPSYEQYF. CDR3 bases: TGTGCCAGCAGCCGGGGGGGCATCCCCTCCTACGAGCAGTACTTC.

V gene TRBV7-9 combines with J gene TRBJ1-1; a weak D match, TRBD1 (5 bases). Germline assignment: CDR1 SEHNR and CDR2 FQNEAQ (reference sequence). V lost 5 bases to trimming and J lost 0 bases, with 13 bases between them. The CDR3 consists of 15 residues. The CDR3 coding sequence is TGTGCCAGCAGCCGCCCGACAGCACTGAACACTGAAGCTTTCTTT. Translation gives CASSRPTALNTEAFF.

This clone was detected a few times. The rearrangement links TRBV7-2 to TRBJ1-6; 8 bases agree with TRBD1. Germline loops: CDR1 SGHTA, CDR2 FQGNSA. The CDR3 sequence is 15 residues long. V shed 2 bases, J shed 5 bases, and the junction held 2 bases outside the gene matches. CDR3 loop: CASSLRTGNNSPLHF. As DNA, the CDR3 is TGTGCCAGCAGCTTAAGGACAGGGAATAATTCACCCCTCCACTTT.

The CDR3: CASSLAQGAGGYTF. The CDR3 nucleotides are TGTGCCAGCAGCTTAGCCCAGGGGGCGGGGGGCTACACCTTC. The chain has TRBV7-8 and TRBJ1-2; 8 nucleotides match TRBD1. The CDR3 runs to 14 residues. J lost 8 bases, V lost 0 bases, and 5 bases had no gene match. Germline CDR1 is SGHVS and CDR2 is FQNEAQ.

The chain joins TRBV7-3 to TRBJ2-1; 9 positions agree with TRBD2. This CDR3 region has 16 residues. Looked up from germline, CDR1 is SGHTA and CDR2 is FQGTGA. V lost 4 bases, J lost 5 bases, and 9 bases stayed unmatched. The CDR3 nucleotides are TGTGCCAGCAGCTATCGGTCGGTAGCGGGGGACAATGAGCAGTTCTTC. Encoded protein: CASSYRSVAGDNEQFF.

This chain uses TRBV7-9 with TRBJ2-2, with D unresolved. Germline-derived CDR1 and CDR2 are SEHNR and FQNEAQ (reference sequence). The germline V and J ends were trimmed by 3 bases and 4 bases, with 3 bases remaining between them. CDR3 length: 12 amino acids. Here the CDR3 reads CASSFITGELFF. CDR3 bases: TGTGCCAGCAGCTTTATCACCGGGGAGCTGTTTTTT.

This chain links TRBV7-2 with TRBJ2-5, with a tentative D call TRBD1 (7 bases). The length of the CDR3 is 12 residues. Trimming took 5 bases from V and 7 from J, leaving 11 bases between them. The germline CDR1 and CDR2 sequences are SGHTA and FQGNSA. The CDR3 nucleotides read TGTGCCAGCAGCCGACAGGGAGGGACCCAGTACTTC. Protein sequence: CASSRQGGTQYF.

This clone was recorded once. The chain couples TRBV5-6 to TRBJ2-2; 8 bases line up with TRBD1. The germline V gene encodes CDR1 SGHDT and CDR2 YYEEEE. Trimming at V came to 3 bases and at J to 4 bases, leaving 8 bases not matched to a gene. This CDR3 is 16 amino acids long. The CDR3, as DNA: TGTGCCAGCAGCTGGCCTCGACAGGGGACCACCGGGGAGCTGTTTTTT. Translated, it gives CASSWPRQGTTGELFF.

The rearrangement uses TRBV19 and TRBJ1-1; D not resolved. Trimming shortened V by 10 bases and J by 1 base, and 7 bases separated the two germline ends. CDR1 and CDR2 from the germline V gene are LNHDA and SQIVND (reference sequence). The CDR3 length is 11 residues. CDR3: CATYRNTEAFF. In DNA, the CDR3 is TGTGCCACCTACCGGAACACTGAAGCTTTCTTT.

V usage is TRBV14 and J usage is TRBJ2-3, with 7 nucleotides matching TRBD2. This CDR3 is 16 amino acids long. The V gene's germline CDR1 is SGHDN and CDR2 FVKESK. With V trimmed by 3 bases and J by 5 bases, 11 bases remained unmatched. Here the CDR3 reads CASSHSPGRGVDTQYF. The CDR3 region has the DNA TGTGCCAGCAGCCACAGCCCAGGGAGGGGTGTAGATACGCAGTATTTT.

The genes are TRBV10-2 and TRBJ1-3; tentatively, D is TRBD1 (6 bases). V dropped 6 bases and J dropped 0 bases, with 6 bases sitting between them. The CDR3 is 13 residues long. From germline, CDR1 is WSHSY and CDR2 SAAADI. The CDR3 here is CASRQGSGNTIYF. In DNA, the CDR3 is TGCGCCAGCAGACAGGGCTCTGGAAACACCATATATTTT.

The chain is built from TRBV4-1 and TRBJ2-1; 8 nucleotides agree with TRBD2. Germline lookup yields CDR1 MGHRA and CDR2 YSYEKL. Trimming cost V 1 base and J 1 base; bases outside gene matches: 3. The CDR3 has 16 amino acids. The CDR3 nucleotides read TGCGCCAGCAGCCAAGGCGGGGGGAGGTCCTACAATGAGCAGTTCTTC. Its protein is CASSQGGGRSYNEQFF.

The gene calls are TRBV18 and TRBJ2-7; no reliable D call. V lost 3 bases and J lost 2, with 11 bases in between. This CDR3 contains 14 residues. Germline V gives CDR1 KGHSH, CDR2 LQKENI. The CDR3 sequence: CASSPPSRTYEQYF. Written as DNA, the CDR3 is TGTGCCAGCTCACCGCCTAGTCGCACCTACGAGCAGTACTTC.

The V call is TRBV5-8, the J call TRBJ2-1; D might be TRBD1 (6 bases). CDR1 is SGHTS, CDR2 YDEGEE, per germline. The V gene lost 1 base and the J gene lost 8 bases, with 10 bases spanning the gap. CDR3 length: 13 residues. The chain's CDR3 is CASSLWGPDEQFF. Written as DNA, the CDR3 is TGTGCCAGCAGCTTGTGGGGGCCGGATGAGCAGTTCTTC. The full variable domain, in which reference TRBV5-8 and TRBJ2-1 provide the parts outside the CDR3, is EAGVTQSPTHLIKTRGQQATLRCSPISGHTSVYWYQQALGLGLQFLLWYDEGEERNRGNFPPRFSGRQFPNYSSELNVNALELEDSALYLCASSLWGPDEQFFGPGTRLTVL.